The 7 T cell receptor beta chains given below trace back to one sample, sequenced in a study of identical twins (TCRdb year 2016). The library was obtained by 5' RACE. TCRdb lists the instrument as Illumina HiSeq 2000. TCRdb trimmed the raw reads at Q25, called clones with MiXCR and kept productive beta chains. Each record represents a unique CDR3 protein, reported with the most common genes and DNA among its rows. In all, the sample holds approximately 700,000 distinct CDR3 sequences, and 6.1% of those were seen once. Jointly, the top ten make up 1.5% to 2% of the sample. Sequencing used naive T cells sorted from blood. According to the study, the label for this sample's cell subset or site signals: cells isolated with a human naive T-cell isolation kit. These receptors came from a man younger than 30 in good health.

This clonotype was recorded a few times. The chain links TRBV5-1 to TRBJ2-3, with no clear D. Germline V gene lookup returns CDR1 SGHRS and CDR2 YFSETQ. V lost 7 bases, J lost 6 bases, and 12 bases lay in between. The CDR3 has 12 amino acids. In nucleotides, the CDR3 is TGCGCCAGCGGGCCCTACCCCGATACGCAGTATTTT. Its protein is CASGPYPDTQYF.

V usage is TRBV27 and J usage is TRBJ1-2; D perhaps matches TRBD1 (5 bases). V lost 6 bases and J 2 bases, leaving 19 bases between the germline ends. Germline V CDR1 and CDR2: MNHEY, SMNVEV (reference sequence). The CDR3 loop spans 16 amino acids. The CDR3 is CASSFRWQQENYGYTF. DNA for the CDR3: TGTGCCAGCAGCTTCAGGTGGCAACAGGAAAACTATGGCTACACCTTC.

This clonotype was seen only a few times. V gene TRBV7-4 combines with J gene TRBJ2-7, with 13 bases aligning to TRBD2. The CDR3 spans 16 residues. Germline V CDR1 and CDR2: SGHVT, SQSDAQ. After removal of 5 bases from V and 2 bases from J, the junction contained 6 bases not matched to a gene. Here the CDR3 DNA reads TGTGCCAGCAGCACGGGACTAGCGGGGTACCCCTACGAGCAGTACGTC. Translated: CASSTGLAGYPYEQYV.

This clonotype was observed many times. The chain employs TRBV12-3 or TRBV12-4 and TRBJ1-5; no definite D call. The V end was cut by 5 bases, the J end by 1 base, with 12 bases between. This CDR3 comprises 15 residues. The DNA for the CDR3 is TGTGCCAGCAGTCCTGCGGAGGGAAGCAATCAGCCCCAGCATTTT. This sequence encodes CASSPAEGSNQPQHF.

This clonotype has a single count. The CDR3 DNA follows: TGTGCCACACAGACTAGCGGAACCTACGAGCAGTACTTC. This encodes CATQTSGTYEQYF. The chain is built from TRBV7-8 and TRBJ2-7; 9 bases fit TRBD2. CDR1 is SGHVS, CDR2 FQNEAQ, per germline. Trimming removed 10 bases from V and 2 bases from J; junction bases left unmatched: 6. The CDR3 is 13 amino acids.

The gene calls are TRBV5-1 and TRBJ2-1; 9 bases line up with TRBD2. This CDR3 has 14 residues. The V gene's germline CDR1 is SGHRS and CDR2 YFSETQ. V gave up 0 bases and J gave up 7 bases; unmatched junction bases: 2. The CDR3 protein is CASSLGGRENEQFF. The CDR3 nucleotides read TGCGCCAGCAGCTTGGGCGGGAGGGAAAATGAGCAGTTCTTC.

This clonotype was observed a few times. The chain carries TRBV18 and TRBJ2-1; possibly TRBD1 for D (5 bases). The CDR3 runs 13 residues. Germline V gene lookup returns CDR1 KGHSH and CDR2 LQKENI. Trimming removed 3 bases at V and 10 bases at J, with 13 bases between. CDR3 region: CASSPGRQPEQFF. The CDR3, as DNA: TGTGCCAGCTCACCCGGAAGACAGCCGGAGCAGTTCTTC.